Below, one T cell receptor (beta chain) is given with its context. The target of this receptor is not known. The sample holds no much larger clone one base away, and base qualities are not on file. Trimming at the junction amounts to 7 bases on V and 4 bases on J, and the germline ends lie 17 bases apart. CDR1 and CDR2 (SQVTM, ANQGSEA) derive from the germline V gene. Measured from the cysteine to the phenylalanine, the CDR3 is 14 residues long. The DNA shown is the 42-base CDR3, in frame from base 1. Library preparation was by PCR. The sequencing machine was an Illumina HiSeq 2500. TCR libraries were prepared with molecular barcoding, using unique molecular identifiers to normalize TCRbeta repertoire quantification. Using fastp at Q25 and MiXCR, TCRdb reprocessed the public reads and kept productive beta chains. Records with the same CDR3 protein are collapsed into one entry carrying the most frequent genes and DNA. The sample records about 400,000 distinct CDR3 sequences, approximately 12% of which are singletons. Around 4.5% of the sample goes to the ten largest clones.

The data stem from a study of T-cell reconstitution after alpha-beta-depleted transplantation in children listed by TCRdb under 2016. Turning to the overall study: Using TCR repertoire profiling, the study followed T-cell immune reconstitution in a quantitative way in children after TCRalphabeta/CD19-depleted allogeneic hematopoietic cell transplantation.

The chain is assembled from TRBV29-1 and TRBJ2-1; the D gene is perhaps TRBD1, on 6 matching bases. The sequence was collected from a human donor who donated a stem cell graft to a child with Fanconi anemia. Sequenced here: PBMCs, sampled from the stem cell graft. The CDR3 has the sequence CSAVDRLTYNEQFF. The DNA sequence is as follows: TGCAGCGCTGTTGACAGGTTGACATACAATGAGCAGTTCTTC.